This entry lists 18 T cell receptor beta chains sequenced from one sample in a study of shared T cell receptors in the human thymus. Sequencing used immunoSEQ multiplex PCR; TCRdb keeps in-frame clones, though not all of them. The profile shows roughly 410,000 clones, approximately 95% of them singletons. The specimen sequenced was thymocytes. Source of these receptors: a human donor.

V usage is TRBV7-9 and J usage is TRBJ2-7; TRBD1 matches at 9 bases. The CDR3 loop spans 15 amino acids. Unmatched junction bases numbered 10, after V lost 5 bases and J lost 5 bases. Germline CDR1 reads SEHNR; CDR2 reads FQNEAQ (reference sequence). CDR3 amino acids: CASSKPGQGNNEQYF. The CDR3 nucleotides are TGTGCCAGCAGCAAGCCGGGACAGGGTAACAACGAGCAGTACTTC. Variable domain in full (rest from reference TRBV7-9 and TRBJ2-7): DTGVSQNPRHKITKRGQNVTFRCDPISEHNRLYWYRQTLGQGPEFLTYFQNEAQLEKSRLLSDRFSAERPKGSFSTLEIQRTEQGDSAMYLCASSKPGQGNNEQYFGPGTRLTVT.

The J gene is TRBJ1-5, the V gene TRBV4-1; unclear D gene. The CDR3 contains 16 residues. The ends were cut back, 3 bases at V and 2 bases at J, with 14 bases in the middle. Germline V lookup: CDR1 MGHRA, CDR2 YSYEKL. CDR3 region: CASSHGDTHGNQPQHF. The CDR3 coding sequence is TGCGCCAGCAGCCATGGCGACACGCATGGCAATCAGCCCCAGCATTTT.

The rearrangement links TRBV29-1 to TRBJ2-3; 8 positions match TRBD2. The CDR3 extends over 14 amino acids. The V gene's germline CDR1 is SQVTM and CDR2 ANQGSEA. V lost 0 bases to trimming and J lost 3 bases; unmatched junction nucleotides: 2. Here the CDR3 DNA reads TGCAGCGTTGAAGAAGCGGGAGAGACAGATACGCAGTATTTT. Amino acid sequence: CSVEEAGETDTQYF.

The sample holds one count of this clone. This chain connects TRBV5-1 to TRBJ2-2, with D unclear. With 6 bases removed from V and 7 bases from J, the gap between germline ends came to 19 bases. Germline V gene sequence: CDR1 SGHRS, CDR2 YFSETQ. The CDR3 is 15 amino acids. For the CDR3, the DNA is TGCGCCAGCACCCTTCGTCCGGACCAGAACGGGGAGCTGTTTTTT. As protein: CASTLRPDQNGELFF. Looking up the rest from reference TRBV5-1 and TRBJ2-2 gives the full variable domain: KAGVTQTPRYLIKTRGQQVTLSCSPISGHRSVSWYQQTPGQGLQFLFEYFSETQRNKGNFPGRFSGRQFSNSRSEMNVSTLELGDSALYLCASTLRPDQNGELFFGEGSRLTVL.

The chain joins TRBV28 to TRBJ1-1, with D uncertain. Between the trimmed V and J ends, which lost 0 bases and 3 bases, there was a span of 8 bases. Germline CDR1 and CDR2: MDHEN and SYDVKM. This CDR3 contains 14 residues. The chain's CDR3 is CASSLWPNHTEAFF. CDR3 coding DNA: TGTGCCAGCAGTTTATGGCCGAACCACACTGAAGCTTTCTTT.

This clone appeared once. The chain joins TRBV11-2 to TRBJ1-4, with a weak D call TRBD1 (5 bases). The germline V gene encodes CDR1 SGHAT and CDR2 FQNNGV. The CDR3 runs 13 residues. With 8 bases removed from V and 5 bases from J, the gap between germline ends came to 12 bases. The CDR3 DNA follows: TGTGCCAGCTCCAGGGCCCTAAATGAAAAACTGTTTTTT. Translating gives CASSRALNEKLFF.

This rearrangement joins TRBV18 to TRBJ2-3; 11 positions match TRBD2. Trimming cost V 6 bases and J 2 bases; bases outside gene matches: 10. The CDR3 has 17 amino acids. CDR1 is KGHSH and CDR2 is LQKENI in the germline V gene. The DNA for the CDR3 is TGTGCCAGCTCGTCCGGGACTAGCGGCCCCATCACAGATACGCAGTATTTT. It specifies CASSSGTSGPITDTQYF.

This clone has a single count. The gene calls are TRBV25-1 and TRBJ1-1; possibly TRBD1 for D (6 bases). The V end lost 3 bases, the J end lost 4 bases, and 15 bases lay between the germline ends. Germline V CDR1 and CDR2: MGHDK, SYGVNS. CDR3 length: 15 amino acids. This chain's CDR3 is CASSDRGGFSTEAFF. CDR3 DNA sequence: TGTGCCAGCAGTGACAGGGGCGGGTTTTCCACTGAAGCTTTCTTT.

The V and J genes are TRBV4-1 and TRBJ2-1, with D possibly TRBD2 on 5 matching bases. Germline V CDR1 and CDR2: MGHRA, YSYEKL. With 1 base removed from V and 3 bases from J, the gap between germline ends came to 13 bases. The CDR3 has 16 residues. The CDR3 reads CASSQAGPADYNEQFF. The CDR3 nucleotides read TGCGCCAGCAGCCAAGCTGGGCCAGCGGACTACAATGAGCAGTTCTTC.

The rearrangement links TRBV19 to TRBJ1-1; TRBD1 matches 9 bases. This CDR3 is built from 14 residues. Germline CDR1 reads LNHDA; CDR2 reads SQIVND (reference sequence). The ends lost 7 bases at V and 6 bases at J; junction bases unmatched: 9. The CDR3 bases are TGTGCCAGTACCTCACAGGGGGCTAGGGCTGAAGCTTTCTTT. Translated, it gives CASTSQGARAEAFF. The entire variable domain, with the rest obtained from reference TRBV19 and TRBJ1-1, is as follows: DGGITQSPKYLFRKEGQNVTLSCEQNLNHDAMYWYRQDPGQGLRLIYYSQIVNDFQKGDIAEGYSVSREKKESFPLTVTSAQKNPTAFYLCASTSQGARAEAFFGQGTRLTVV.

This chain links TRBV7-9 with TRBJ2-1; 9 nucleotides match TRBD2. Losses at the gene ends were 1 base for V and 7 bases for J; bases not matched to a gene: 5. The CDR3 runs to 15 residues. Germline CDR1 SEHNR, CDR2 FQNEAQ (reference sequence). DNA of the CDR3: TGTGCCAGCAGCTTAGTAGGACTAGCGAGAAATGAGCAGTTCTTC. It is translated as CASSLVGLARNEQFF.

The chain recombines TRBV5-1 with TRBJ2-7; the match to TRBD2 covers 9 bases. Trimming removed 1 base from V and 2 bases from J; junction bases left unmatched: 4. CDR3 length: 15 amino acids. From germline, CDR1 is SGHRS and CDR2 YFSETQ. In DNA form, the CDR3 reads TGCGCCAGCAGCTTGAAGACTAGCGGAACCTACGAGCAGTACTTC. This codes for CASSLKTSGTYEQYF.

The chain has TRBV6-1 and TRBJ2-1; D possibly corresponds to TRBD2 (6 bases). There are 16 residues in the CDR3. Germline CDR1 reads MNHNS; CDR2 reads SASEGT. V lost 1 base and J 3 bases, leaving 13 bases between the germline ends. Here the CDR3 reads CASSEVVGGNYNEQFF. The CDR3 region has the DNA TGTGCCAGCAGTGAAGTAGTGGGCGGGAACTACAATGAGCAGTTCTTC.

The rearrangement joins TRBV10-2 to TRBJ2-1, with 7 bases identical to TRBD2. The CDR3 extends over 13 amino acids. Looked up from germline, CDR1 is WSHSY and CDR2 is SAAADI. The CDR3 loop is CAAGVAADNEQFF. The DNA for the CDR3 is TGCGCGGCGGGGGTAGCGGCCGACAATGAGCAGTTCTTC.

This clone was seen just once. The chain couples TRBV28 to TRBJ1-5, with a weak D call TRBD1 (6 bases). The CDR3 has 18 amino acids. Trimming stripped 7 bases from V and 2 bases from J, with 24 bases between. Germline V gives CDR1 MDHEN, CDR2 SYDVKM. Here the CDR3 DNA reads TGTGCCAGCATCCTAGGGGGGGCGCGGTCATTTGGCAATCAGCCCCAGCATTTT. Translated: CASILGGARSFGNQPQHF.

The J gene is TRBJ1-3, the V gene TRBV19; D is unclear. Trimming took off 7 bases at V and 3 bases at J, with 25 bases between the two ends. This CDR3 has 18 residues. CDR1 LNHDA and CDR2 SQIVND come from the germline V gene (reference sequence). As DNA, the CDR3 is TGTGCCAGTACCCGTGGGCCAATTGGGGTCTCGGATGGAAACACCATATATTTT. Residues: CASTRGPIGVSDGNTIYF.

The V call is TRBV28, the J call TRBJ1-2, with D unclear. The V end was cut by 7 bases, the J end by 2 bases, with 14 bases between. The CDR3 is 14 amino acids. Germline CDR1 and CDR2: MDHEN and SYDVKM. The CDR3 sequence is CASTLMEENYGYTF. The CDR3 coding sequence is TGTGCCAGCACCTTAATGGAGGAGAACTATGGCTACACCTTC.

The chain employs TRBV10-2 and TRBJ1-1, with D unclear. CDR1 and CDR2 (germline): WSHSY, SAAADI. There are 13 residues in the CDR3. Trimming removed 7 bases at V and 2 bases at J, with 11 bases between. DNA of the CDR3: TGCGCCAGCACATCTACAGTTAACACTGAAGCTTTCTTT. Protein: CASTSTVNTEAFF.